The 16 T cell receptor beta chains reported below all come from one sample, sequenced in a study of identical twins. Each CDR3 protein is one row after TCRdb ran MiXCR on the 5' RACE reads. The profile shows roughly 280,000 distinct CDR3 sequences, over 8.5% of them singletons. The sample was also reused in another study, on yellow fever vaccine responses in identical twins.

Sequenced: CD8+ T cells sorted from blood. The receptors derive from a woman under 30 in good health.

The rearrangement joins TRBV7-9 to TRBJ2-7, with D perhaps being TRBD1 or TRBD2 (7 bases each). Trimming cost V 1 base and J 6 bases, with 22 bases left between them. Looked up from germline, CDR1 is SEHNR and CDR2 is FQNEAQ (reference sequence). The CDR3 sequence is 17 residues long. The CDR3 bases are TGTGCCAGCAGCTTAGGATTTGCGGGGGCGACAGGGTTCGAGCAGTACTTC. Amino acids: CASSLGFAGATGFEQYF.

The chain links TRBV30 to TRBJ2-7; possibly TRBD1 or TRBD2 for D (5 bases each). Germline V gene lookup returns CDR1 GTSNPN and CDR2 SVGIG (reference sequence). This CDR3 has 15 amino acids. V was trimmed by 3 bases and J by 0 bases, leaving 15 bases between them. CDR3 in amino acids: CAWRPSPGYSYEQYF. The CDR3 coding sequence is TGTGCCTGGAGACCTAGCCCAGGGTACTCCTACGAGCAGTACTTC.

Ten or more counts support this clonotype. CDR3 sequence reads: CASSYSAGVVNEQFF. CDR3 DNA sequence: TGTGCCAGCAGTTACTCAGCGGGAGTTGTGAATGAGCAGTTCTTC. The chain combines TRBV6-5 with TRBJ2-1, with 8 bases matching TRBD2. This CDR3 is 15 amino acids long. The V segment lost 0 bases and the J segment 7 bases; nucleotides outside the gene matches: 5. Germline-derived CDR1 and CDR2 are MNHEY and SVGAGI.

In its sample, this clonotype was seen many times. The genes are TRBV6-1 and TRBJ2-1, with unresolved D. V was pared by 6 bases and J by 6 bases, with 15 bases between. Germline V CDR1 and CDR2: MNHNS, SASEGT. The CDR3 length is 14 residues. The CDR3 DNA reads as TGTGCCAGCAGGTTTCCAGGTCGTGTCAATGAGCAGTTCTTC. Translated: CASRFPGRVNEQFF.

The chain has TRBV29-1 and TRBJ2-3; D is unresolved. This CDR3 is 15 amino acids long. Trimming left V 5 bases short and J 1 base short, with 16 bases between. Per germline, CDR1 SQVTM and CDR2 ANQGSEA. The DNA of the CDR3 is TGCAGCGTTCCCCCCGACGGATTGGGCACAGATACGCAGTATTTT. This encodes CSVPPDGLGTDTQYF.

This clonotype was detected a few times. This chain links TRBV5-1 with TRBJ2-1, with 8 bases identical to TRBD2. The V gene end was trimmed by 3 bases and the J gene end by 8 bases; junction bases not matched to a gene: 19. CDR3 size: 18 residues. Per germline, CDR1 SGHRS and CDR2 YFSETQ. CDR3 sequence: CASSWWGLAGIGTDEQFF. The DNA for the CDR3 is TGCGCCAGCAGCTGGTGGGGATTAGCGGGGATTGGTACGGATGAGCAGTTCTTC.

This clonotype has just a few counts. The V call is TRBV2, the J call TRBJ2-3, with D unresolved. Germline V CDR1 and CDR2: SNHLY, FYNNEI. The CDR3 spans 14 residues. V lost 4 bases and J 1 base, leaving 9 bases between the germline ends. The CDR3 DNA is TGTGCCAGCAGTGCCCTTAGTGGCACAGATACGCAGTATTTT. This translates into CASSALSGTDTQYF.

V and J are TRBV20-1 and TRBJ2-5; possible D gene TRBD2, 6 bases. Trimming pared 0 bases from V and 2 bases from J, leaving 16 bases between. From germline, CDR1 is DFQATT and CDR2 SNEGSKA (reference sequence). This CDR3 is 16 amino acids long. The CDR3 nucleotides read TGCAGTGCTAGAGATCTCTGGGGACTGATGCAAGAGACCCAGTACTTC. Translation: CSARDLWGLMQETQYF.

This clonotype was detected only a few times. The V and J genes are TRBV12-3 or TRBV12-4 and TRBJ2-7, with 9 bases matching TRBD2. J was trimmed by 1 base and V by 3 bases; bases with no gene match: 7. The CDR3 has 16 amino acids. The CDR3 region is CASSFLRGGWSYEQYF. In nucleotides, the CDR3 is TGTGCCAGCAGTTTTTTGCGGGGGGGCTGGTCCTACGAGCAGTACTTC.

V usage is TRBV4-1 and J usage is TRBJ2-1; 15 nucleotides line up with TRBD2. The ends lost 5 bases at V and 4 bases at J; junction bases unmatched: 6. The CDR3 spans 17 residues. The germline V gene has CDR1 MGHRA and CDR2 YSYEKL. CDR3 amino acids: CASSSAGLAGGYNEQFF. In DNA form, the CDR3 reads TGCGCCAGCAGCAGCGCGGGACTAGCGGGGGGATACAATGAGCAGTTCTTC.

The CDR3 is CSASSRPGGPGNEQFF. CDR3 nucleotides: TGCAGTGCTAGTAGTCGGCCGGGAGGGCCGGGCAATGAGCAGTTCTTC. The gene calls are TRBV20-1 and TRBJ2-1; 8 nucleotides match TRBD2. Germline V gene sequence: CDR1 DFQATT, CDR2 SNEGSKA (reference sequence). J was trimmed by 6 bases and V by 3 bases; bases with no gene match: 13. The CDR3 is made up of 16 amino acids.

There are many counts of this clonotype. The rearrangement joins TRBV11-2 to TRBJ1-1; the match to TRBD1 covers 7 bases. Germline trimming cut 2 bases from V and 4 bases from J; bases unmatched to any gene: 1. The germline V gene encodes CDR1 SGHAT and CDR2 FQNNGV. This CDR3 spans 13 amino acids. The CDR3: CASSLWDSTEAFF. As DNA, the CDR3 is TGTGCCAGCAGCTTATGGGACAGCACTGAAGCTTTCTTT. The whole variable domain, filled in from reference TRBV11-2 and TRBJ1-1, reads EAGVAQSPRYKIIEKRQSVAFWCNPISGHATLYWYQQILGQGPKLLIQFQNNGVVDDSQLPKDRFSAERLKGVDSTLKIQPAKLEDSAVYLCASSLWDSTEAFFGQGTRLTVV.

This clonotype was found many times. DNA for the CDR3: TGTGCCAGCAGCCCCACCTTAGGGGGTGATGAAGCTTTCTTT. Its protein product is CASSPTLGGDEAFF. The V gene is TRBV3-1, the J gene TRBJ1-1, with D perhaps TRBD1 (6 bases). The V end was cut by 4 bases, the J end by 7 bases, with 16 bases between. Germline values: CDR1 LGHDT, CDR2 YNNKEL (reference sequence). This CDR3 has 14 residues.

This clonotype was picked up many times. This chain joins TRBV7-3 and TRBJ2-6, with D hard to call. The CDR3 is 17 residues long. Germline CDR1 is SGHTA and CDR2 is FQGTGA. V dropped 5 bases and J dropped 0 bases, with 14 bases sitting between them. The CDR3 reads CASSNDGGNSGANVLTF. The CDR3, as DNA: TGTGCCAGCAGCAATGACGGTGGAAACTCTGGGGCCAACGTCCTGACTTTC.

In this sample, this clonotype turned up once. This sequence joins TRBV20-1 and TRBJ2-7; TRBD2 matches 7 bases. In germline, CDR1 is DFQATT, CDR2 SNEGSKA (reference sequence). The CDR3 has 16 residues. Trimming at V came to 3 bases and at J to 6 bases, leaving 17 bases not matched to a gene. The CDR3: CSARGWVREARGEQYF. The CDR3 bases are TGCAGTGCTAGGGGGTGGGTTCGGGAGGCCCGGGGCGAGCAGTACTTC.

On this clonotype: A much bigger clone sits one base away, suggesting this may be a read error. The chain carries TRBV12-3 or TRBV12-4 and TRBJ2-1; TRBD2 agrees at 10 bases. CDR3 length: 15 residues. The CDR3 bases are TGTGCCAGCAGTCCTAGCGGGGGCCCTAACAATGAGCAGCTCTTC. Its protein product is CASSPSGGPNNEQLF.